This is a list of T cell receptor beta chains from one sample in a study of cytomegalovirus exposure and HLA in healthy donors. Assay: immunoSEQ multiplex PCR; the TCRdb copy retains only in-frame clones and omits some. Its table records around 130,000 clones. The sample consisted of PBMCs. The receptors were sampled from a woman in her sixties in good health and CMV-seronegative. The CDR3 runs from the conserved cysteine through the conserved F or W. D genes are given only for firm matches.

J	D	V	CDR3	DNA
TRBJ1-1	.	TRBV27	CASSSWAENTEAFF	TGTGCCAGCAGTTCCTGGGCAGAGAACACTGAAGCTTTCTTT
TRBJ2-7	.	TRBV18	CASSPGALSYEQYF	TGTGCCAGCTCACCGGGCGCCCTCTCCTACGAGCAGTACTTC
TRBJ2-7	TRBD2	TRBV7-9	CASSPTSGATYEQYF	TGTGCCAGCAGCCCTACTAGCGGGGCTACCTACGAGCAGTACTTC
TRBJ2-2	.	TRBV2	CASTGTGELFF	TGTGCCAGCACGGGCACCGGGGAGCTGTTTTTT
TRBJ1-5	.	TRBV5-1	CASSLEGGNQPQHF	TGCGCCAGCAGCTTGGAAGGGGGCAATCAGCCCCAGCATTTT
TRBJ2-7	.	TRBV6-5	CASGRLEQYF	TGTGCCAGCGGTAGATTGGAGCAGTACTTC
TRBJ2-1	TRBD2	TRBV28	CASSPPTSGGPYNEQFF	TGTGCCAGCAGCCCCCCGACTAGCGGGGGGCCGTACAATGAGCAGTTCTTC
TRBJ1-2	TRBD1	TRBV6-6	CASSPPLGQGYGYTF	TGTGCCAGCAGTCCCCCGTTGGGACAGGGCTATGGCTACACCTTC
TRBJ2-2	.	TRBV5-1	CASSLVEDTGELFF	TGCGCCAGCAGCTTGGTTGAGGACACCGGGGAGCTGTTTTTT
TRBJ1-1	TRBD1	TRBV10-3	CAISPGTGLMNTEAFF	TGTGCCATCAGCCCCGGGACAGGTCTCATGAACACTGAAGCTTTCTTT
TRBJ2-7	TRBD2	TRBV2	CASRGLAGVYEQYF	TGTGCCAGCAGGGGGCTAGCGGGAGTCTACGAGCAGTACTTC
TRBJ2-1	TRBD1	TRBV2	CASRLDRGSFHEQFF	TGTGCCAGCAGACTCGACAGGGGCAGTTTCCATGAGCAGTTCTTC
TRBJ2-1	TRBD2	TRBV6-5	CASSLAGGDNEQFF	TGTGCCAGCAGTTTAGCGGGAGGGGACAATGAGCAGTTCTTC
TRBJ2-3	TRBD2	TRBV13	CASSLSGSSADTQYF	TGTGCCAGCAGCCTAAGCGGGAGTAGCGCAGATACGCAGTATTTT
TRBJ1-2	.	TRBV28	CASSFSTGVYGYTF	TGTGCCAGCAGTTTCTCTACGGGAGTCTATGGCTACACCTTC
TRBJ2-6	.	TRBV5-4	CASSLRGSGANVLTF	TGTGCCAGCAGCTTGCGGGGGTCTGGGGCCAACGTCCTGACTTTC
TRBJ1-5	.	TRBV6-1	CASSEQGKGNQPQHF	TGTGCCAGCAGTGAACAGGGGAAAGGCAATCAGCCCCAGCATTTT
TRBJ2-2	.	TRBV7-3	CASSRGTVTGELFF	TGTGCCAGCAGCCGTGGGACTGTCACCGGGGAGCTGTTTTTT
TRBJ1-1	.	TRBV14	CASSQGMGGGFGAFF	TGTGCCAGCAGCCAAGGCATGGGAGGCGGTTTCGGAGCTTTCTTT
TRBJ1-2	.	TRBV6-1	CASSVESSNYGYTF	TGTGCCAGCAGTGTGGAGAGTTCTAACTATGGCTACACCTTC
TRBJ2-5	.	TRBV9	CASSVDGSGMETQYF	TGTGCCAGCAGCGTAGATGGGTCCGGGATGGAGACCCAGTACTTC
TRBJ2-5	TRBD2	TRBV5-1	CASSTRLAGEQETQYF	TGCGCCAGCAGCACCCGACTAGCGGGGGAACAAGAGACCCAGTACTTC
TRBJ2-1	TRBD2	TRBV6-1	CASSEISGSTVDEQFF	TGTGCCAGCAGTGAGATTAGCGGGAGCACAGTTGATGAGCAGTTCTTC
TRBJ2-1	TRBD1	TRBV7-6	CASSLGQGFYNEQFF	TGTGCCAGCAGCCTCGGACAGGGCTTCTACAATGAGCAGTTCTTC
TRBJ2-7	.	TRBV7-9	CASSLEISGTYEQYF	TGTGCCAGCAGCCTTGAGATTAGCGGAACCTACGAGCAGTACTTC
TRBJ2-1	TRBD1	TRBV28	CASRSNRGRVQFF	TGTGCCAGCAGATCTAACAGGGGAAGGGTGCAGTTCTTC
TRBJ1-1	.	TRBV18	CASSSAGGAEAFF	TGTGCCAGCTCATCGGCGGGGGGGGCTGAAGCTTTCTTT
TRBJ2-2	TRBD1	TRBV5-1	CASSISTGDTGELFF	TGCGCCAGCAGCATCTCGACAGGGGACACCGGGGAGCTGTTTTTT
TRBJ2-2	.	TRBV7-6	CASSLVGQGRTGELFF	TGTGCCAGCAGCTTAGTTGGCCAGGGGAGAACCGGGGAGCTGTTTTTT
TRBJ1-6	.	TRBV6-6	CASSPPQNSPLHF	TGTGCCAGCAGTCCCCCACAGAATTCACCCCTCCACTTT
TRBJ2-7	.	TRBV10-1	CASSRPGGSGNSYEQYF	TGCGCCAGCAGTCGGCCGGGGGGCAGCGGGAACTCCTACGAGCAGTACTTC
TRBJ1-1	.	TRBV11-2	CASTQDSFMNTEAFF	TGTGCCAGCACTCAGGACAGTTTCATGAACACTGAAGCTTTCTTT
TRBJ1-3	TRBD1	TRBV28	CASSAGGSGNTIYF	TGTGCCAGCAGTGCAGGGGGCTCTGGAAACACCATATATTTT
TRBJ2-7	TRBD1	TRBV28	CASTEAGQGYEQYF	TGTGCCAGCACCGAGGCGGGACAGGGGTACGAGCAGTACTTC
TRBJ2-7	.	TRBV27	CASRRGLVGEQYF	TGTGCCAGTCGGAGGGGTCTGGTAGGGGAGCAGTACTTC
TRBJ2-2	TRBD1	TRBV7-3	CASSWSSGTGVGSGELFF	TGTGCCAGCAGCTGGTCCTCCGGGACAGGGGTTGGGTCCGGGGAGCTGTTTTTT
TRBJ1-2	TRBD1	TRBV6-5	CASRETGAPGYTF	TGTGCCAGCAGGGAAACAGGGGCGCCTGGCTACACCTTC
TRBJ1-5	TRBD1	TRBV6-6	CASSWTGFSQPQHF	TGTGCCAGCAGTTGGACAGGGTTTAGTCAGCCCCAGCATTTT
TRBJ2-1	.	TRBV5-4	CASSLAWGHYNEQFF	TGTGCCAGCAGCTTGGCGTGGGGGCACTACAATGAGCAGTTCTTC
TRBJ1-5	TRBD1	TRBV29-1	CSVGVGGGGQPQHF	TGCAGCGTTGGAGTAGGGGGCGGCGGTCAGCCCCAGCATTTT
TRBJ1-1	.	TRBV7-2	CASSLFNVNTEAFF	TGTGCCAGCAGCTTATTTAATGTGAACACTGAAGCTTTCTTT
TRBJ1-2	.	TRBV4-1	CASSQEVTENYGYTF	TGCGCCAGCAGCCAAGAGGTAACAGAAAACTATGGCTACACCTTC
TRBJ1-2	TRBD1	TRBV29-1	CSVVTGDGYTF	TGCAGCGTTGTCACAGGGGATGGCTACACCTTC
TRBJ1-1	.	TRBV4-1	CASSQGFDRQGAFF	TGCGCCAGCAGCCAAGGATTCGACCGCCAGGGAGCTTTCTTT
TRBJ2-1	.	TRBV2	CASTIQRGSNEQFF	TGTGCCAGCACGATTCAACGGGGTTCGAATGAGCAGTTCTTC
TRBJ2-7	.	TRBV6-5	CASRRIHEQYF	TGTGCCAGCAGGAGAATACACGAGCAGTACTTC
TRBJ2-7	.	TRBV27	CASSSGPGNEQYF	TGTGCCAGCAGTTCAGGGCCCGGCAACGAGCAGTACTTC
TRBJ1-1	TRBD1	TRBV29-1	CSVHRGGTEAFF	TGCAGCGTGCACAGGGGTGGCACTGAAGCTTTCTTT
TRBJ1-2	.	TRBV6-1	CAGRADRTNYGYTF	TGTGCCGGCCGGGCGGACAGAACTAACTATGGCTACACCTTC
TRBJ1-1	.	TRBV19	CASSIPRGRTEAFF	TGTGCCAGTAGTATCCCCCGAGGGAGAACTGAAGCTTTCTTT
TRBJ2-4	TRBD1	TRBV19	CASSLTGVDKNIQYF	TGTGCCAGTAGTTTGACAGGGGTTGACAAAAACATTCAGTACTTC